A single sample is the source of the 15 T cell receptor beta chains below, sequenced in a study of T cell responses to AZD1222 COVID-19 vaccine. Some clones are missing from TCRdb's copy, which holds only in-frame ones; the method was immunoSEQ multiplex PCR. The sample lists over 100,000 clones; 90% were seen once. The specimen was peripheral blood, collected on day 0 of AZD1222 vaccination. These receptors were taken from an adult in good health.

The chain combines TRBV27 with TRBJ1-4, with a weak D call TRBD1 (6 bases). V lost 2 bases and J lost 11, with 12 bases in between. This CDR3 contains 13 residues. Germline V gives CDR1 MNHEY, CDR2 SMNVEV (reference sequence). For the CDR3, the DNA is TGTGCCAGCAGTTTACGAGACAGGCGGAAACTGTTTTTT. Its translation is CASSLRDRRKLFF.

DNA for the CDR3: TGTGCCAGCAGTTACGCCACGAGCTCTGGAAACACCATATATTTT. This translates into CASSYATSSGNTIYF. The J gene is TRBJ1-3, the V gene TRBV6-5; D uncertain. The CDR3 contains 15 residues. The V gene lost 2 bases and the J gene lost 0 bases, with 8 bases spanning the gap. Germline-derived CDR1 and CDR2 are MNHEY and SVGAGI.

J is TRBJ1-5 and V is TRBV2; TRBD1 matches 7 bases. Germline values: CDR1 SNHLY, CDR2 FYNNEI. The CDR3 sequence is 15 residues long. Trimming removed 5 bases from V and 1 base from J; junction bases left unmatched: 5. The CDR3: CASSTYRGSNQPQHF. CDR3 DNA sequence: TGTGCCAGCAGTACCTACAGGGGAAGCAATCAGCCCCAGCATTTT.

The V and J genes are TRBV4-2 and TRBJ1-3, with 7 bases lining up with TRBD1. The J segment lost 1 base and the V segment lost 0 bases, leaving 9 bases of the junction unmatched. This CDR3 contains 18 residues. CDR1 LGHNA and CDR2 YNFKEQ come from the germline V gene. The CDR3 region has the DNA TGTGCCAGCAGCCAAGATCTCGGCAGGGGGAGTTCTGGAAACACCATATATTTT. Encoded protein: CASSQDLGRGSSGNTIYF.

This sequence joins TRBV28 and TRBJ1-2; 9 positions match TRBD1. V trimming: 6 bases; J trimming: 2 bases; junction bases outside the gene matches: 1. Germline loops: CDR1 MDHEN, CDR2 SYDVKM. The CDR3 has 13 amino acids. The CDR3: CASRTGGNYGYTF. The CDR3 DNA is TGTGCCAGCAGGACAGGGGGAAACTATGGCTACACCTTC.

This clone was detected once. This rearrangement joins TRBV5-4 to TRBJ2-1, with 7 bases fitting TRBD2. The CDR3 contains 15 residues. Per germline, CDR1 SGHNT and CDR2 YYREEE (reference sequence). With V trimmed by 5 bases and J by 4 bases, 9 bases remained unmatched. The CDR3 sequence is CASRDQRGSYNEQFF. CDR3 coding DNA: TGTGCCAGCAGGGATCAGCGGGGATCTTACAATGAGCAGTTCTTC.

This clone occurred a few times. The rearrangement links TRBV6-5 to TRBJ1-1, with D tentatively TRBD1 (5 bases). CDR1 and CDR2 (germline): MNHEY, SVGAGI. The CDR3 length is 13 residues. V lost 5 bases and J lost 7, with 14 bases in between. The CDR3 reads CASSHITGGEAFF. CDR3 coding DNA: TGTGCCAGCAGTCATATCACGGGGGGTGAAGCTTTCTTT.

This clone has just a few counts. This chain joins TRBV11-2 and TRBJ1-4; D is unclear. Per germline, CDR1 SGHAT and CDR2 FQNNGV. V lost 1 base to trimming and J lost 2 bases, with 11 bases between them. The CDR3 length is 16 residues. CDR3 DNA sequence: TGTGCCAGCAGCTTAGGAGCCAAGCTGACTAATGAAAAACTGTTTTTT. It encodes CASSLGAKLTNEKLFF.

The V call is TRBV12-3 or TRBV12-4, the J call TRBJ1-2; no reliable D call. Trimming cost V 3 bases and J 4 bases, with 9 bases left between them. There are 13 residues in the CDR3. This CDR3 reads CASSFRRTYGYTF. In DNA form, the CDR3 reads TGTGCCAGCAGTTTTCGGCGGACCTATGGCTACACCTTC.

V gene TRBV5-1 combines with J gene TRBJ2-7; possible D gene TRBD2, 6 bases. Germline CDR1 is SGHRS and CDR2 is YFSETQ. V shed 0 bases and J shed 3 bases, with 10 bases lying between them. The CDR3 runs 14 residues. The CDR3 reads CASSLGLVIYEQYF. The CDR3 nucleotides are TGCGCCAGCAGCTTGGGACTAGTGATCTACGAGCAGTACTTC.

The chain employs TRBV9 and TRBJ1-2; 7 nucleotides line up with TRBD1. Unmatched junction bases numbered 9, after V lost 3 bases and J lost 7 bases. From germline, CDR1 is SGDLS and CDR2 YYNGEE. The CDR3 extends over 14 amino acids. CDR3 sequence reads: CASSGDRILSGYTF. CDR3 sequence (DNA): TGTGCCAGCAGCGGGGACAGAATCTTAAGTGGCTACACCTTC.

The rearrangement links TRBV9 to TRBJ2-5; 12 nucleotides agree with TRBD2. Looked up from germline, CDR1 is SGDLS and CDR2 is YYNGEE. V lost 0 bases to trimming and J lost 5 bases; unmatched junction nucleotides: 2. The length of the CDR3 is 15 residues. The CDR3 coding sequence is TGTGCCAGCAGCGTAGCTACTAGCGGGGGGGAGACCCAGTACTTC. This codes for CASSVATSGGETQYF.

The chain employs TRBV2 and TRBJ1-4, with 9 positions matching TRBD1. J was trimmed by 8 bases and V by 5 bases; bases with no gene match: 6. The CDR3 runs 14 residues. Germline V gene data show CDR1 as SNHLY and CDR2 as FYNNEI. As DNA, the CDR3 is TGTGCCAGCAGTAAACAGGGGGCAGGAGAAAAACTGTTTTTT. Amino acid sequence: CASSKQGAGEKLFF.

The chain recombines TRBV5-6 with TRBJ1-6; 8 bases agree with TRBD1. The CDR3 sequence is 15 residues long. Germline-derived CDR1 and CDR2 are SGHDT and YYEEEE. The trim removed 0 bases at V and 7 bases at J, leaving 3 bases unmatched. This CDR3 reads CASSLAQGANSPLHF. In DNA, the CDR3 is TGTGCCAGCAGCTTGGCCCAGGGGGCGAATTCACCCCTCCACTTT.

This chain connects TRBV11-2 to TRBJ2-3; D ambiguous. The CDR3 contains 13 residues. From germline, CDR1 is SGHAT and CDR2 FQNNGV. Between the trimmed V and J ends, which lost 10 bases and 1 base, there was a span of 12 bases. The CDR3 DNA is TGTGCCAACCACCTCATCCGCACAGATACGCAGTATTTT. Encoded protein: CANHLIRTDTQYF.